The 23 T cell receptor beta chains listed next were all sequenced from one sample in a study of read filtering for tumor transcriptome and immune sequencing. The library was built from around 380 ng RNA with molecular barcoded adaptors for alpha/delta and beta/gamma chains. Via MiXCR, TCRdb re-called the reads, giving one row per CDR3 protein. The repertoire has 65,000 or so distinct CDR3 sequences, less than 20% of them found once; the top ten carry approximately 10%. Material: a population of CD138-negative cells sorted from bone marrow. These receptors originate from a donor aged 40 or older with multiple myeloma.

This clonotype was counted at least ten times. This chain uses TRBV19 with TRBJ2-7; TRBD1 agrees at 9 bases. Unmatched junction bases numbered 11, after V lost 8 bases and J lost 6 bases. The CDR3 runs to 14 residues. Germline CDR1 reads LNHDA; CDR2 reads SQIVND (reference sequence). This chain's CDR3 is CASRPPGTGSEQYF. In DNA, the CDR3 is TGTGCCAGTCGTCCTCCTGGGACAGGGAGCGAGCAGTACTTC.

This clonotype has ten or more counts. The chain carries TRBV25-1 and TRBJ2-3, with TRBD1 matching over 7 bases. The CDR3 runs to 16 residues. Germline CDR1 and CDR2: MGHDK and SYGVNS. V gave up 3 bases and J gave up 0 bases; unmatched junction bases: 6. DNA for the CDR3: TGTGCCAGCAGTGACTCGGGACAGCCGAGCACAGATACGCAGTATTTT. Translating gives CASSDSGQPSTDTQYF.

The sample holds many counts of this clonotype. The V gene is TRBV2, the J gene TRBJ2-1; 10 nucleotides match TRBD2. V shed 3 bases and J 4 bases; nucleotides not matched to a gene: 12. The CDR3 sequence is 18 residues long. Germline V gene sequence: CDR1 SNHLY, CDR2 FYNNEI. The CDR3 region is CASSDPSALAGEYNEQFF. In DNA, the CDR3 is TGTGCCAGCAGTGATCCAAGCGCGCTAGCGGGAGAGTACAATGAGCAGTTCTTC.

A few counts support this clonotype. This may be a read error, as it is one base from a much larger clone. J is TRBJ2-1 and V is TRBV7-8, with D hard to call. This CDR3 has 12 residues. Germline V gene sequence: CDR1 SGHVS, CDR2 FQNEAQ. Here the CDR3 reads CASSLVGNERFF. Written as DNA, the CDR3 is TGTGCCAGCAGCTTAGTGGGGAATGAGCGGTTCTTC.

This clonotype occurred many times. The rearrangement links TRBV14 to TRBJ1-1; D is uncertain. This CDR3 has 13 amino acids. Per germline, CDR1 SGHDN and CDR2 FVKESK. Trimming removed 2 bases at V and 8 bases at J, with 12 bases between. In DNA, the CDR3 is TGTGCCAGCAGCCAAATCCGGGGAGGAGAAGCTTTCTTT. This translates into CASSQIRGGEAFF.

In its sample, this clonotype was seen many times. A read error may produce the germline difference seen at one junction end. This chain connects TRBV7-7 to TRBJ2-1, with TRBD2 matching over 8 bases. Germline CDR1 reads SSHAT; CDR2 reads FNYEAQ (reference sequence). The CDR3 is 15 residues long. The CDR3 sequence is CASSTGLGGYNEQFF. The DNA for the CDR3 is TGTGCTAGCAGCACGGGACTAGGGGGCTACAATGAGCAGTTCTTC.

As to this clonotype: A far larger clone is just one base off, so this is likely a read error. The rearrangement links TRBV5-7 to TRBJ2-1, with 9 bases identical to TRBD2. TRBV5-7 is marked as an open reading frame, function uncertain. CDR3 length equals 16 residues. The CDR3 DNA sequence: TGTGCCAACAGCTTGGGGGCGGGGGGGCCTTGGAATGAGCAGTTCTTC. This codes for CANSLGAGGPWNEQFF.

This chain joins TRBV4-1 and TRBJ1-1; no definite D call. This CDR3 has 16 amino acids. V lost 3 bases, J lost 4 bases, and 18 bases lay in between. Germline-derived CDR1 and CDR2 are MGHRA and YSYEKL. For the CDR3, the DNA is TGCGCCAGCAGCCAGCCACAACGGGCCCTTGGCACTGAAGCTTTCTTT. It specifies CASSQPQRALGTEAFF.

This clonotype was observed at least ten times. This chain connects TRBV13 to TRBJ1-1; no clear D. Trimming shortened V by 4 bases and J by 1 base, and 10 bases separated the two germline ends. Germline CDR1 and CDR2: PRHDT and FYEKMQ (reference sequence). CDR3 length: 14 amino acids. The CDR3 coding sequence is TGTGCCAGCAGCTCCTTGACGGAGAACACTGAAGCTTTCTTT. Translating gives CASSSLTENTEAFF.

In its sample, this clonotype was seen many times. The V and J genes are TRBV2 and TRBJ2-1; D not certain. Looked up from germline, CDR1 is SNHLY and CDR2 is FYNNEI. Trimming pared 2 bases from V and 6 bases from J, leaving 11 bases between. The CDR3 covers 14 residues. The DNA for the CDR3 is TGTGCCAGCAGTGAAATGGTAGCTGGCAATGAGCAGTTCTTC. This sequence encodes CASSEMVAGNEQFF.

This clonotype was recorded many times. The chain carries TRBV24-1 and TRBJ2-1; 7 bases line up with TRBD2. The V gene end was trimmed by 6 bases and the J gene end by 6 bases; junction bases not matched to a gene: 4. The CDR3 runs to 13 residues. Germline assignment: CDR1 KGHDR and CDR2 SFDVKD. CDR3 sequence: CATSSGTGNEQFF. In DNA form, the CDR3 reads TGTGCCACCAGTAGCGGGACGGGCAATGAGCAGTTCTTC.

This clonotype was counted many times. J is TRBJ2-1 and V is TRBV28, with 10 bases that match TRBD1. Trimming took 7 bases from V and 8 from J; bases not matched to a gene: 8. The CDR3 is 14 amino acids. The V gene's germline CDR1 is MDHEN and CDR2 SYDVKM. This CDR3 reads CASTPGQGRHEQFF. CDR3 nucleotide sequence: TGTGCCAGCACCCCGGGACAGGGGAGACATGAGCAGTTCTTC.

There are a few counts of this clonotype. The chain uses TRBV11-2 and TRBJ2-3; 12 bases fit TRBD2. Germline V CDR1 and CDR2: SGHAT, FQNNGV. The CDR3 runs 18 residues. J was trimmed by 1 base and V by 4 bases; bases with no gene match: 9. CDR3 DNA sequence: TGTGCCAGCAGCTCCACCGGACTAGCGGGGAGAGGCACAGATACGCAGTATTTT. As protein: CASSSTGLAGRGTDTQYF.

Ten or more counts support this clonotype. The chain is built from TRBV4-1 and TRBJ1-2, with D unclear. CDR3 length: 15 residues. Trimming left V 0 bases short and J 8 bases short, with 16 bases between. Germline CDR1 MGHRA, CDR2 YSYEKL. The CDR3 spells CASSQEKLNLAGYTF. As DNA, the CDR3 is TGCGCCAGCAGCCAAGAGAAGCTCAACCTGGCAGGCTACACCTTC.

For this clonotype: A single base separates this from a much larger clone, so it may be a read error. The chain uses TRBV19 and TRBJ2-3; D tentatively fits TRBD1 or TRBD2 (5 bases each). With 2 bases removed from V and 6 bases from J, the gap between germline ends came to 9 bases. Germline V gives CDR1 LNHDA, CDR2 SQIVND (reference sequence). The CDR3 is made up of 13 amino acids. The CDR3 sequence is CASSIRGADTQYF. The CDR3 nucleotides read TGTGCCAGTAGTATACGAGGGGCCGATACGCAGTATTTT.

The rearrangement links TRBV28 to TRBJ1-5; D gene uncertain. The CDR3 has 14 residues. Germline CDR1 reads MDHEN; CDR2 reads SYDVKM. V was clipped by 3 bases and J by 8 bases, with 14 bases between them. CDR3 protein: CASSFGIGFKPQHF. The CDR3 bases are TGTGCCAGCAGTTTCGGGATAGGGTTTAAGCCCCAGCATTTT.

This clonotype was observed at least ten times. This chain connects TRBV27 to TRBJ2-5, with D perhaps TRBD1 or TRBD2 (5 bases each). Germline V gene lookup returns CDR1 MNHEY and CDR2 SMNVEV (reference sequence). The V end lost 7 bases, the J end lost 3 bases, and 6 bases lay between the germline ends. The CDR3 spans 11 residues. The CDR3, as DNA: TGTGCCAGCATGGGGGAAGAGACCCAGTACTTC. Translated: CASMGEETQYF.

This clonotype was seen many times. V gene TRBV19 combines with J gene TRBJ2-1; 8 nucleotides line up with TRBD2. The J segment lost 4 bases and the V segment lost 1 base, leaving 3 bases of the junction unmatched. This CDR3 has 15 residues. Germline values: CDR1 LNHDA, CDR2 SQIVND (reference sequence). CDR3 coding DNA: TGTGCCAGTAGTATAGGGACTAGCACATACAATGAGCAGTTCTTC. This gives the protein CASSIGTSTYNEQFF. Full variable domain (missing parts from reference TRBV19 and TRBJ2-1): DGGITQSPKYLFRKEGQNVTLSCEQNLNHDAMYWYRQDPGQGLRLIYYSQIVNDFQKGDIAEGYSVSREKKESFPLTVTSAQKNPTAFYLCASSIGTSTYNEQFFGPGTRLTVL.

This clonotype has ten or more counts. This chain joins TRBV19 and TRBJ2-3; D gene unclear. CDR1 and CDR2 from the germline V gene are LNHDA and SQIVND (reference sequence). The length of the CDR3 is 13 residues. Trimming took off 3 bases at V and 3 bases at J, with 7 bases between the two ends. The CDR3 sequence is CASSMRGTDTQYF. As DNA, the CDR3 is TGTGCCAGTAGTATGCGTGGGACAGATACGCAGTATTTT.

This clonotype appeared many times. The chain couples TRBV21-1 to TRBJ2-7. TRBV21-1 is an annotated pseudogene. This CDR3 region has 19 residues. CDR3 DNA sequence: TGTGCCAGCAGCAAAGATTTTCCAGATTCCCATCTCAGCTCCTACGAGCAGTACTTC. Translated: CASSKDFPDSHLSSYEQYF.

The rearrangement joins TRBV12-3 or TRBV12-4 to TRBJ2-4; 9 bases are shared with TRBD1. With 5 bases clipped from V and 6 bases from J, the junction kept 11 bases outside the gene matches. The CDR3 runs to 16 residues. CDR3 protein: CASSRPGQGLGNIQYF. As DNA, the CDR3 is TGTGCCAGCAGTCGCCCGGGACAGGGATTAGGAAACATTCAGTACTTC.

This clonotype was counted many times. The rearrangement links TRBV20-1 to TRBJ2-7, with 8 bases that match TRBD1. Trimming cost V 3 bases and J 4 bases; bases outside gene matches: 8. The CDR3 is made up of 14 amino acids. Looked up from germline, CDR1 is DFQATT and CDR2 is SNEGSKA (reference sequence). The CDR3 is CSARDRAIGYEQYF. DNA for the CDR3: TGCAGTGCTAGGGACAGGGCGATTGGGTACGAGCAGTACTTC.

This clonotype was detected a few times. The rearrangement uses TRBV3-1 and TRBJ2-5; D is possibly TRBD1 or TRBD2 (5 bases each). V lost 3 bases and J 2 bases, leaving 7 bases between the germline ends. CDR1 is LGHDT, CDR2 YNNKEL, per germline (reference sequence). The CDR3 is 13 amino acids. The CDR3 protein is CASSQGRQETQYF. CDR3 sequence (DNA): TGTGCCAGCAGCCAGGGACGGCAAGAGACCCAGTACTTC.